The present T cell receptor beta chain was sequenced within a study of T cells in Graves' hyperthyroidism and ophthalmopathy. Study conclusions and caveats: Progression to ophthalmopathy was predicted a median of 6.5 months early.

On this clonotype itself: Antigen: not known.

TCR beta CDR3 regions were amplified from RNA. HTBI primers were employed in a first-round RT-PCR of the TCR CDR3. TCRdb re-analysed the multiplex PCR reads in MiXCR, keeping a single row per CDR3 protein. The table records 550,000 to 850,000 distinct CDR3 sequences, 18% of them present only once. CDR3 length: 13 residues. Trimming cost V 3 bases and J 2 bases, with 7 bases left between them. Germline CDR1 WSHSY, CDR2 SAAADI. The specimen sequenced was blood. This chain links TRBV10-2 with TRBJ1-1, with D unresolved. This TCR came from a woman aged 45-65 years with Graves' hyperthyroidism that later progressed to Graves' ophthalmopathy. Here the CDR3 reads CASSDFPNTEAFF. The CDR3 DNA is TGCGCCAGCAGTGACTTCCCCAACACTGAAGCTTTCTTT.